Listed here is a single T cell receptor beta chain. The source of the sample is a study of human T cells and chemical hapten exposure. Described time point: patch test 1, 2 weeks after DPC sensitization. Treatment meaning: therapeutic diphenylcyclopropenone sensitization with weekly scalp DPC. Using its own MiXCR run on the RACE reads, TCRdb lists one record per CDR3 protein. The sample has about 80,000 distinct CDR3 sequences, about 9.4% seen once. J gave up 10 bases and V 5 bases, and 1 base lay outside the gene matches. This CDR3 has 11 residues. From germline, CDR1 is MDHEN and CDR2 SYDVKM. The receptor was isolated from a woman aged 45-65 years with alopecia areata. Some clones in this sample may be carry-over from other donors' samples. Sequences were derived from whole blood, sampled in connection with sensitization to the hapten diphenylcyclopropenone (DPC). This rearrangement joins TRBV28 to TRBJ1-4; TRBD1 aligns across 7 bases. This CDR3 reads CASSPGGKLFF. CDR3 nucleotide sequence: TGTGCCAGCAGTCCAGGGGGAAAACTGTTTTTT.